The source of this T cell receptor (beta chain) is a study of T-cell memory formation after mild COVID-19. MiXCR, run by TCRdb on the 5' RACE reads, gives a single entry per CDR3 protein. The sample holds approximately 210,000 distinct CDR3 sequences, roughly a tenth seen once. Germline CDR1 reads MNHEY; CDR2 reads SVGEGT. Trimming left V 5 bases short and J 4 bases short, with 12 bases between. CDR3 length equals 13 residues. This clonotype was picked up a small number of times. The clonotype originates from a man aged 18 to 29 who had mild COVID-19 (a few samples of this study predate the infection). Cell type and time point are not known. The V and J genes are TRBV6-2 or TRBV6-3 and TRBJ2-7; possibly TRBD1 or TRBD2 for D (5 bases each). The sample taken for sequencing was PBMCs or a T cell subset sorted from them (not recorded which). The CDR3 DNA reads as TGTGCCAGCAGTGAACAGGAGGAATACGAGCAGTACTTC. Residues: CASSEQEEYEQYF.